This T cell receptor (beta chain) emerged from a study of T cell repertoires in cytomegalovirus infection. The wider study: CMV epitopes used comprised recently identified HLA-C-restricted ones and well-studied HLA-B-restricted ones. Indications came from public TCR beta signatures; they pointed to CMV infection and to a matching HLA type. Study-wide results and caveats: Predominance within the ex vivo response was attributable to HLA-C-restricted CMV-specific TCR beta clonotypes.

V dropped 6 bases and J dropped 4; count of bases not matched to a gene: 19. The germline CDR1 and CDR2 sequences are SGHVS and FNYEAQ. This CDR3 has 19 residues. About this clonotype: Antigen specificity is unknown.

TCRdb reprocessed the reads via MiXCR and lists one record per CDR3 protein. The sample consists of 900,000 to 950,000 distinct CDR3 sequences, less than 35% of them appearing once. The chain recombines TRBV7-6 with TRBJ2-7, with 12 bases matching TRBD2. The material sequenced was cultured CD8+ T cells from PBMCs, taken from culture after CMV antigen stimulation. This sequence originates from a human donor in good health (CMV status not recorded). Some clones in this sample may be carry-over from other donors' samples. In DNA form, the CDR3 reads TGTGCCAGCAGTGGCCCGGGACTGCGGACTAGCGGGGCTACTTACGAGCAGTACTTC. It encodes CASSGPGLRTSGATYEQYF.